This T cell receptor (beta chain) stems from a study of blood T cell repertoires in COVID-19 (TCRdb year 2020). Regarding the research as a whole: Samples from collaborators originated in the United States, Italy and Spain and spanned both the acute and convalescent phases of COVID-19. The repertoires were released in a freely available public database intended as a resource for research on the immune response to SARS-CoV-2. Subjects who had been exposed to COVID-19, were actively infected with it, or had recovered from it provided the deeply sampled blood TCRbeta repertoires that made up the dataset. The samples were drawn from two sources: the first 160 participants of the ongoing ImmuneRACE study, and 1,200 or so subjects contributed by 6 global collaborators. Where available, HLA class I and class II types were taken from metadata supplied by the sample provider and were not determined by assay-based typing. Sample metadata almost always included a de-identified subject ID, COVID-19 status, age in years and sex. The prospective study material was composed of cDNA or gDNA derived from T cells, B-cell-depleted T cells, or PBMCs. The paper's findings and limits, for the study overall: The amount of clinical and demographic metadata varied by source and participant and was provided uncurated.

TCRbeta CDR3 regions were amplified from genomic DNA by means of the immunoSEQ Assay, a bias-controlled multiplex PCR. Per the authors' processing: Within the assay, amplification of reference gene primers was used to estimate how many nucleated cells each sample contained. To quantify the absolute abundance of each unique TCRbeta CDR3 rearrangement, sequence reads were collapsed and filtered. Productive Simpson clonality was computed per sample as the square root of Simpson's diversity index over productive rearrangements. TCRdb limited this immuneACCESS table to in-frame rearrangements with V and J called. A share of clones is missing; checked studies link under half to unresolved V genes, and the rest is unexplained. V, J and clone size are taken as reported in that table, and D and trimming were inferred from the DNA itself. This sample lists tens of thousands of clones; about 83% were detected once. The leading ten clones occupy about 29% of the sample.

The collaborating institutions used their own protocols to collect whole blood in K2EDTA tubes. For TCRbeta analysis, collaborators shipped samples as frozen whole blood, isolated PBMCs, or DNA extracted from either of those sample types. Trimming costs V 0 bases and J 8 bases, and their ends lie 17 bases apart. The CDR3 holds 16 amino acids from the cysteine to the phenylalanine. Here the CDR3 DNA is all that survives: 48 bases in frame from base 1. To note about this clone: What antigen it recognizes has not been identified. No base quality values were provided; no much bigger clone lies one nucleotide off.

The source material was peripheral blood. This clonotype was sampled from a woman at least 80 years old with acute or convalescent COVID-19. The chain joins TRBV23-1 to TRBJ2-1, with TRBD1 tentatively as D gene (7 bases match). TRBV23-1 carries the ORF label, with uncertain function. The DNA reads TGCGCCAGCAGTCAATCGAGACAGGGAGGAGAAGATGAGCAGTTCTTC. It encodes CASSQSRQGGEDEQFF.